This paragraph covers one T cell receptor beta chain sequence. The data stem from a study of TIL therapy for anti-PD-1-resistant metastatic lung cancer. This CDR3 region has 15 residues. The trim removed 3 bases at V and 3 bases at J, leaving 2 bases unmatched. The germline V gene has CDR1 SGHTS and CDR2 YDEGEE. Sequencing used immunoSEQ v3. Profiled with immunoSEQ multiplex PCR; TCRdb holds only in-frame clones, not every one. The sample consists of about 16,000 clones, under 80% of them appearing once. Specified time point: pre-treatment sample, taken before nivolumab and TIL therapy. The chain employs TRBV5-8 and TRBJ1-4; TRBD1 matches 10 bases. Sequencing was performed on blood, taken at baseline. The sequence was obtained from a person between 30 and 80 years old with non-small cell lung cancer. CDR3 nucleotide sequence: TGTGCCAGCAGCTCCGGACAGGGGGCTAATGAAAAACTGTTTTTT. It specifies CASSSGQGANEKLFF.